This T cell receptor beta chain was identified during a study of early T cells in non-severe SARS-CoV-2 infection. About the study: The chains were unpaired, and the sequenced material was bulk RNA from unsorted whole blood. Study-wide findings and caveats: Anti-spike CD8 responses were favored by VDJdb matching, which missed private and CD4 specificities.

The germline CDR1 and CDR2 sequences are LNHDA and SQIVND (reference sequence). Trimming shortened V by 3 bases and J by 2 bases, and 13 bases separated the two germline ends. The CDR3 is 16 amino acids. TCRdb re-analysed the 5' RACE reads in MiXCR, keeping a single row per CDR3 protein. Here the sample spans some 80,000 distinct CDR3 sequences, approximately 13% being singletons. This clonotype was recorded many times. What it recognizes is unknown. The sample taken for sequencing was whole blood. This TCR came from an adult who was a healthcare worker with PCR-confirmed SARS-CoV-2 infection or an uninfected control (not recorded which). The genes are TRBV19 and TRBJ2-2; D gene uncertain. This CDR3 reads CASSMTTLYNTGELFF. CDR3 DNA: TGTGCCAGTAGTATGACGACCCTCTATAACACCGGGGAGCTGTTTTTT.